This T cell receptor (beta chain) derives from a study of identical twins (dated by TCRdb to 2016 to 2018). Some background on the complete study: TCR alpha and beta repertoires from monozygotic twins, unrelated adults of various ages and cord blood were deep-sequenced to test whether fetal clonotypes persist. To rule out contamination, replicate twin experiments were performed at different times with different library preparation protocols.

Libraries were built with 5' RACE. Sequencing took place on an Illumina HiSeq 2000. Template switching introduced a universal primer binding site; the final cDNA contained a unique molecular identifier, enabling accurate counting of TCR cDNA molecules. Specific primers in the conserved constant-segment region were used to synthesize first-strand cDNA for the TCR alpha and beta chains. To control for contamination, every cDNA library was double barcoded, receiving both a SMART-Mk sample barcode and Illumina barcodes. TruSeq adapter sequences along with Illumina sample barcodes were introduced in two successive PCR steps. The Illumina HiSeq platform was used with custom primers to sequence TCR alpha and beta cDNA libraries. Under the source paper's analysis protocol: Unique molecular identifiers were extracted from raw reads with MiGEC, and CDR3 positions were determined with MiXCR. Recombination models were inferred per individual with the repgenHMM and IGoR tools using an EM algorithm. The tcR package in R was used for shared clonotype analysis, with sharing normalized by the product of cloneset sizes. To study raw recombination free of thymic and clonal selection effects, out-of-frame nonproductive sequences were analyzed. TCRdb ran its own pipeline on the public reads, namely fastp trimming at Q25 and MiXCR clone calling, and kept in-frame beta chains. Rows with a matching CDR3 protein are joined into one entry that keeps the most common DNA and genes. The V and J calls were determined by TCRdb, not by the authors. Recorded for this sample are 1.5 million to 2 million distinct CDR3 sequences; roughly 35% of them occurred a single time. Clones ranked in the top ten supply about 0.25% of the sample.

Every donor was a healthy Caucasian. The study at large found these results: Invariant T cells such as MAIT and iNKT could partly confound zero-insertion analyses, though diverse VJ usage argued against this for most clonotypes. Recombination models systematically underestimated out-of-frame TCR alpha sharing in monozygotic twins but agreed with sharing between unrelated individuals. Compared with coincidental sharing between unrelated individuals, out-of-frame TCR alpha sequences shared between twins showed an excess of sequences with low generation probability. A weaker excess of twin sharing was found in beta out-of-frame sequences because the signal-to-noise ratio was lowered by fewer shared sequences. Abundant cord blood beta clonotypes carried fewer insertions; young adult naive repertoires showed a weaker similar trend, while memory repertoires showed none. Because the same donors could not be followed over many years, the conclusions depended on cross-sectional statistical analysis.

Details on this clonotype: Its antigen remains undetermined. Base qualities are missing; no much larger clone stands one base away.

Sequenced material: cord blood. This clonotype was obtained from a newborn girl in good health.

The sequenced DNA is TGCGCCAGCAGCACCGGACAGGTCTCTGGAAACACCATATATTTT. This translates into CASSTGQVSGNTIYF. The chain links TRBV5-1 with TRBJ1-3; 7 central nucleotides agree with TRBD1. For this chain, trimming is 4 bases at the V end and 0 bases at the J end, and the number of junction bases without a gene match is 4. Reading from cysteine to phenylalanine, the CDR3 counts 15 amino acids. CDR3 DNA only is kept here, 45 bases in frame from base 1. The germline V gene encodes CDR1 SGHRS and CDR2 YFSETQ.